This T cell receptor beta chain was documented in a study of T cell responses to AZD1222 COVID-19 vaccine. Whole-study context: Second-dose intervals near 4 or 12 weeks were combined. Study-wide results and limits: After two AZD1222 doses, spike-specific TCR breadth and depth rose versus day 0. Clonal diversity was possibly underestimated; the donors were predominantly white British and more often female.

Points on this clone: As yet, its antigen is unknown.

Repertoires were generated with immunoSEQ multiplex PCR, while TCRdb's copy carries only in-frame clones and drops some. The sample lists 90,000 to 150,000 clones, about nine tenths occurring once. This receptor was obtained from an adult in good health. This specimen consisted of peripheral blood, obtained on day 0 of AZD1222 vaccination.

CDR3 loop: CASSPTRVPYEQYF. DNA for the CDR3: TGTGCCAGCAGCCCGACGAGGGTCCCCTACGAGCAGTACTTC. This sequence joins TRBV14 and TRBJ2-7; D perhaps matches TRBD2 (5 bases). Per the germline V gene, CDR1 is SGHDN and CDR2 is FVKESK. CDR3 length equals 14 residues. V dropped 4 bases and J dropped 2 bases, with 12 bases sitting between them. The whole variable domain, remainder taken from reference TRBV14 and TRBJ2-7, is EAGVTQFPSHSVIEKGQTVTLRCDPISGHDNLYWYRRVMGKEIKFLLHFVKESKQDESGMPNNRFLAERTGGTYSTLKVQPAELEDSGVYFCASSPTRVPYEQYFGPGTRLTVT.